This T cell receptor (beta chain) was sequenced during a study of monozygotic twins with cystic fibrosis. CDR3 length equals 12 residues. Trimming removed 3 bases at V and 2 bases at J, with 2 bases between. Germline CDR1 and CDR2: LNHDA and SQIVND (reference sequence). Study-wide findings and caveats: Low clonality (median around 0.009) suggested a mostly naive repertoire. Nucleotide-identical clonotype sharing was significantly higher within monozygotic CF twin pairs than between unrelated CF individuals.

Libraries were prepared by immunoSEQ multiplex PCR; TCRdb keeps only in-frame clonotypes and omits some of them. Of tens of thousands of clones detected, approximately 90% appear once; the ten largest clones hold 0.29%. For this clone: The target antigen is unknown.

The sequence came from a girl under 10 years old with cystic fibrosis. The rearrangement uses TRBV19 and TRBJ1-3; D remains unclear. Source material: blood. CDR3 in amino acids: CASSMAGNTIYF. CDR3 DNA sequence: TGTGCCAGTAGTATGGCTGGAAACACCATATATTTT.